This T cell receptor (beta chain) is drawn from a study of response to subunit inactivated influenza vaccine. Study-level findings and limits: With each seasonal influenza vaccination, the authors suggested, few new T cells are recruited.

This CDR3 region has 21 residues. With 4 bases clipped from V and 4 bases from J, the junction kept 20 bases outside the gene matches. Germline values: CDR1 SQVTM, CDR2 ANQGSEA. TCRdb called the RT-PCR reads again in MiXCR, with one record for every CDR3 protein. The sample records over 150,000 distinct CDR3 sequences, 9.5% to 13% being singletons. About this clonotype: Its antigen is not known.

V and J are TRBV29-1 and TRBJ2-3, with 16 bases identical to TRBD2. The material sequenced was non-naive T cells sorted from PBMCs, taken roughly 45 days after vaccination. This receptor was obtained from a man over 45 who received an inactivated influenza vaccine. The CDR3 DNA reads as TGCAGCGTTGCCCCCAGTAGGGGACTAGCGGGGGGGTGGCGCGTTGCAGATACGCAGTATTTT. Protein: CSVAPSRGLAGGWRVADTQYF.